The entry that follows covers one TCR beta chain sequence. The data stem from a study of blood T cell repertoires in COVID-19. Study information: Donors in the United States, Italy and Spain gave samples during acute or convalescent COVID-19. The cDNA or gDNA used as material had been derived from T cells, B-cell-depleted T cells, or PBMCs.

In the original workflow: From reference gene primer amplification, estimates of nucleated cell counts were derived. TCRdb keeps only in-frame clones here, not all; method: immunoSEQ multiplex PCR. The V and J calls and the clone size are those of that table, but D and trimming were determined from the DNA. The table records more than 35,000 clones, roughly nine tenths of them present only once. This CDR3 region has 14 residues. Losses at the gene ends were 9 bases for V and 7 bases for J; bases not matched to a gene: 8. Germline loops: CDR1 SEHNR, CDR2 FQNEAQ (reference sequence). This clonotype was sampled from a young woman in a cohort sampled during active COVID-19. The chain employs TRBV7-9 and TRBJ2-3, with 12 bases matching TRBD2. Sequenced input: peripheral blood. The CDR3 region has the DNA TGTGCCAGTTTTCTAGCGGGAGGGCCGAATACGCAGTATTTT. It specifies CASFLAGGPNTQYF.